This TCR beta chain was observed in a study of beta chain features in type 1 diabetes. Study at large: Investigators examined some 100 million sorted cells across all samples. Findings and limits, study-wide: All four CD4+ subsets of Type 1 diabetes patients contained TCRB CDR3s that were moderately but significantly shorter. VDJ junctions from patients with type 1 diabetes contained fewer insertions and more deletions.

Based on CD45RO/CCR7/CD25/CD127/CD95/CD27, CD4+ regulatory, stem cell-like memory, naive and central memory cells were sorted. The table lists this clone with a few counts. What it recognizes is unknown. The CDR3 runs 13 residues. CDR1 SGHTA and CDR2 FQGNSA come from the germline V gene. Trimming removed 8 bases at V and 6 bases at J, with 14 bases between. Reverse transcription of all isolated RNA meant that expressed TCRB transcripts were sequenced. Data came from immunoSEQ multiplex PCR; TCRdb stores just in-frame clones and leaves some out. This sample yields 350,000 to 450,000 clones, of which roughly 13% are seen a single time; around 0.0099% belongs to the top ten.

The specimen was naive CD4+ T cells from blood. The receptor was isolated from a woman aged 18-30 years with type 1 diabetes. The chain uses TRBV7-2 and TRBJ1-5; D may be TRBD1 (5 bases). The CDR3 region is CASRGGGGQPQHF. CDR3 DNA: TGTGCCAGCCGTGGGGGGGGAGGTCAGCCCCAGCATTTT.